This T cell receptor beta chain was obtained from a study of cytomegalovirus exposure and HLA in healthy donors. The PCR was carried out with 60 Vbeta primers and 13 Jbeta primers. TCRdb's table, derived via immunoSEQ multiplex PCR, lists solely in-frame clones and lacks some. Here the sample table reports about 200,000 clones. Healthy bone marrow donors supplied every sample. Study-wide points: Among CMV-associated TCR beta chains, most appeared HLA-restricted in a later analysis. Investigators reported 150 to 200 TCR beta chains as tied to cytomegalovirus.

The ends were cut back, 3 bases at V and 0 bases at J, with 15 bases in the middle. This CDR3 is built from 17 residues. Germline CDR1 MDHEN, CDR2 SYDVKM. Details on this clone: The antigen remains unidentified.

J is TRBJ1-5 and V is TRBV28; possible D gene TRBD1, 5 bases. The source of this sequence is a girl between 2 and 10 years old in good health and CMV-seropositive. The sequenced sample consisted of PBMCs. CDR3 coding DNA: TGTGCCAGCAGTTTTCTCGACAGACGGTATAGCAATCAGCCCCAGCATTTT. Its translation is CASSFLDRRYSNQPQHF.